These 31 T cell receptor beta chains share one sample of origin, sequenced in a study of CD8 T cells in Susac syndrome. After extraction with the RNeasy kit, 0.5 to 1 ug of the RNA was reverse transcribed using random hexamers. TCRdb processed the immunoSEQ multiplex PCR reads anew with MiXCR; each CDR3 protein has one entry. Of about 71,000 distinct CDR3 sequences listed, under 96% are singletons. The source material was CD4+ T cells from PBMCs. All receptors derive from a human donor with multiple sclerosis.

The genes are TRBV5-1 and TRBJ2-5, with TRBD2 identical over 13 bases. Looked up from germline, CDR1 is SGHRS and CDR2 is YFSETQ. Trimming removed 4 bases from V and 2 bases from J; junction bases left unmatched: 5. The CDR3 extends over 16 amino acids. The CDR3 DNA sequence: TGCGCCAGCAGCGCGGGACTAGCGGGGAGACAAGAGACCCAGTACTTC. It specifies CASSAGLAGRQETQYF.

V is TRBV4-1 and J is TRBJ2-2, with D possibly being TRBD2 (6 bases). The length of the CDR3 is 14 residues. CDR1 and CDR2 from the germline V gene are MGHRA and YSYEKL. Trimming removed 0 bases at V and 6 bases at J, with 8 bases between. The CDR3 DNA sequence: TGCGCCAGCAGCCAAGATCCGGGGGCCGGGGAGCTGTTTTTT. Residues: CASSQDPGAGELFF.

This chain links TRBV6-5 with TRBJ1-4, with D unclear. V was cut by 8 bases and J by 4 bases, with 14 bases left in between. Germline V CDR1 and CDR2: MNHEY, SVGAGI. The CDR3 sequence is 14 residues long. The CDR3 here is CASSRSRDNEKLFF. The CDR3 region has the DNA TGTGCCAGCTCCCGGAGCAGAGATAATGAAAAACTGTTTTTT.

The CDR3 here is CASSQVVTLSYNSPLHF. Here the CDR3 DNA reads TGCGCCAGCAGCCAAGTTGTTACGCTCTCCTATAATTCACCCCTCCACTTT. The chain has TRBV4-1 and TRBJ1-6; no reliable D call. The CDR3 spans 17 residues. Germline V gene lookup returns CDR1 MGHRA and CDR2 YSYEKL. Trimming stripped 1 base from V and 0 bases from J, with 10 bases between.

The CDR3 protein is CSARVGVGQVTRAQHF. The CDR3 bases are TGCAGTGCTAGAGTTGGGGTTGGGCAGGTCACTCGGGCCCAGCATTTT. The chain uses TRBV20-1 and TRBJ1-5; D gene unclear. Germline CDR1 DFQATT, CDR2 SNEGSKA (reference sequence). The CDR3 extends over 16 amino acids. V was pared by 1 base and J by 11 bases, with 24 bases between.

As DNA, the CDR3 is TGTGCCTGGAGTGTACTCTCCCAAGCTTTCTTT. Translated: CAWSVLSQAFF. V and J are TRBV30 and TRBJ1-1; no clear D gene. The V gene lost 0 bases and the J gene lost 9 bases, with 8 bases spanning the gap. The length of the CDR3 is 11 residues. CDR1 is GTSNPN and CDR2 is SVGIG in the germline V gene (reference sequence).

This clonotype occurred once. The chain employs TRBV7-8 and TRBJ2-7, with TRBD2 matching over 11 bases. The CDR3 spans 15 residues. The germline V gene encodes CDR1 SGHVS and CDR2 FQNEAQ. V lost 4 bases, J lost 3 bases, and 5 bases stayed unmatched. The DNA of the CDR3 is TGTGCCAGCAGCTCCCTGACTAGCGGGAACTACGAGCAGTACTTC. It encodes CASSSLTSGNYEQYF.

The chain couples TRBV9 to TRBJ1-1; D might be TRBD1 (6 bases). The germline V gene has CDR1 SGDLS and CDR2 YYNGEE. V lost 4 bases and J lost 0, with 13 bases in between. This CDR3 is built from 15 residues. The CDR3 DNA is TGTGCCAGCAGCCTAACTGGACAGCTGAACACTGAAGCTTTCTTT. It encodes CASSLTGQLNTEAFF.

The CDR3 sequence: CASRIWVYWNSNQPQHF. CDR3 bases: TGCGCCAGCAGAATCTGGGTATACTGGAATAGCAATCAGCCCCAGCATTTT. The chain uses TRBV23-1 and TRBJ1-5; D call uncertain. TRBV23-1 is recorded as an ORF, its role being uncertain. There are 17 residues in the CDR3. Trimming shortened V by 6 bases and J by 0 bases, and 18 bases separated the two germline ends.

The CDR3 here is CASSSRRNEQFF. The CDR3 nucleotides are TGTGCCAGCAGCTCCCGGAGGAATGAGCAGTTCTTC. The chain combines TRBV7-9 with TRBJ2-1, with a weak D call TRBD2 (5 bases). This CDR3 has 12 residues. Germline lookup yields CDR1 SEHNR and CDR2 FQNEAQ (reference sequence). V lost 4 bases and J 7 bases, leaving 8 bases between the germline ends.

This chain links TRBV6-5 with TRBJ1-2; 8 bases are shared with TRBD1. CDR1 and CDR2 (germline): MNHEY, SVGAGI. V lost 0 bases and J lost 7; bases outside the gene matches: 7. The CDR3 sequence is 15 residues long. The CDR3 loop is CASSYSTDRGRGYTF. CDR3 nucleotides: TGTGCCAGCAGTTACTCGACCGACAGGGGTCGTGGCTACACCTTC.

The genes are TRBV29-1 and TRBJ1-1, with D hard to call. Germline V gives CDR1 SQVTM, CDR2 ANQGSEA. CDR3 size: 13 residues. V was shortened by 4 bases and J by 2 bases, with 11 bases between the two germline ends. The CDR3 DNA follows: TGCAGCGTTGCCTTTGAGGGTAACACTGAAGCTTTCTTT. Its translation: CSVAFEGNTEAFF. The full variable domain, rest sourced from reference TRBV29-1 and TRBJ1-1, is SAVISQKPSRDICQRGTSLTIQCQVDSQVTMMFWYRQQPGQSLTLIATANQGSEATYESGFVIDKFPISRPNLTFSTLTVSNMSPEDSSIYLCSVAFEGNTEAFFGQGTRLTVV.

V and J are TRBV5-1 and TRBJ2-5, with D possibly TRBD1 on 6 matching bases. V lost 5 bases and J 5 bases, leaving 16 bases between the germline ends. This CDR3 has 14 residues. Germline V gene sequence: CDR1 SGHRS, CDR2 YFSETQ. CDR3 residues: CASSPNLRGETQYF. CDR3 bases: TGCGCCAGCAGTCCCAACCTGAGGGGGGAGACCCAGTACTTC.

This clonotype was seen just once. The CDR3 region has the DNA TGTGCCAGCAGCCAACCTAGCGGGGTCTACAATGAGCAGTTCTTC. This sequence encodes CASSQPSGVYNEQFF. The chain joins TRBV3-1 to TRBJ2-1; TRBD2 agrees at 9 bases. The CDR3 has 15 residues. The V gene end was trimmed by 2 bases and the J gene end by 3 bases; junction bases not matched to a gene: 2. Germline CDR1 is LGHDT and CDR2 is YNNKEL (reference sequence).

This clonotype occurred a few times. V gene TRBV6-6 combines with J gene TRBJ2-1; 12 bases agree with TRBD2. The CDR3 length is 16 residues. Germline V gene data show CDR1 as MNHNY and CDR2 as SVGAGI (reference sequence). V shed 6 bases, J shed 5 bases, and the junction held 8 bases outside the gene matches. CDR3: CASSPLAGGLHNEQFF. CDR3 bases: TGTGCCAGCAGCCCCCTAGCGGGGGGGCTACACAATGAGCAGTTCTTC.

The DNA of the CDR3 is TGTGCCAGCAGCTCAGGCCGATTGGGCACTGAAGCTTTCTTT. Translating it yields CASSSGRLGTEAFF. The J gene is TRBJ1-1, the V gene TRBV7-6, with no clear D. Trimming took off 4 bases at V and 4 bases at J, with 13 bases between the two ends. This CDR3 region has 14 residues. Germline V gene lookup returns CDR1 SGHVS and CDR2 FNYEAQ.

The count of this clonotype is one. The V and J genes are TRBV12-3 or TRBV12-4 and TRBJ2-5; 8 nucleotides match TRBD1. The CDR3 is made up of 14 amino acids. With V trimmed by 3 bases and J by 4 bases, 4 bases remained unmatched. The CDR3 sequence: CASSLGTGGETQYF. The CDR3 DNA reads TGTGCCAGCAGTTTGGGCACAGGGGGAGAGACCCAGTACTTC.

This chain links TRBV2 with TRBJ2-5; D possibly uses TRBD1 or TRBD2 (6 bases each). The germline gives CDR1 SNHLY, CDR2 FYNNEI. The V end lost 6 bases, the J end lost 4 bases, and 12 bases lay between the germline ends. This CDR3 region has 13 residues. CDR3 amino acids: CASRFGGPETQYF. As DNA, the CDR3 is TGTGCCAGCAGATTTGGGGGGCCAGAGACCCAGTACTTC.

The V gene is TRBV24-1, the J gene TRBJ2-7; 10 nucleotides match TRBD1. V dropped 4 bases and J dropped 5; count of bases not matched to a gene: 4. The CDR3 is 14 residues long. Germline CDR1 is KGHDR and CDR2 is SFDVKD. In DNA form, the CDR3 reads TGTGCCACCAGTGAGGGGACAGGGGCCCACGAGCAGTACTTC. Protein: CATSEGTGAHEQYF.

The rearrangement joins TRBV7-2 to TRBJ1-2, with D perhaps matching TRBD1 (5 bases). Germline loops: CDR1 SGHTA, CDR2 FQGNSA. V shed 4 bases and J shed 7 bases, with 19 bases lying between them. This CDR3 region has 15 residues. DNA of the CDR3: TGTGCCAGCAGCTCGCCTAGAGGGGTACGGGCTGGCTACACCTTC. This codes for CASSSPRGVRAGYTF.

This chain joins TRBV10-3 and TRBJ2-5; TRBD1 matches 7 bases. J gave up 3 bases and V 6 bases, and 4 bases lay outside the gene matches. The CDR3 loop spans 13 amino acids. Germline assignment: CDR1 ENHRY and CDR2 SYGVKD. The CDR3 spells CAISRGTEETQYF. The CDR3 nucleotides are TGTGCCATCAGCCGAGGGACAGAAGAGACCCAGTACTTC.

This sequence joins TRBV6-4 and TRBJ1-2; 9 bases are shared with TRBD1. The CDR3 runs to 14 residues. Germline V CDR1 and CDR2: MRHNA, SNTAGT. J gave up 4 bases and V 3 bases, and 3 bases lay outside the gene matches. CDR3 sequence reads: CASSEGQGSYGYTF. DNA for the CDR3: TGTGCCAGCAGTGAAGGACAGGGGAGCTATGGCTACACCTTC.

The chain is built from TRBV6-2 or TRBV6-3 and TRBJ2-2; TRBD1 aligns across 7 bases. CDR1 is MNHEY, CDR2 SVGEGT, per germline. V was pared by 0 bases and J by 1 base, with 14 bases of the junction left unmatched. The CDR3 sequence is 20 residues long. CDR3 protein: CASSYSASGGSALNTGELFF. DNA of the CDR3: TGTGCCAGCAGTTACTCGGCGTCAGGGGGAAGCGCTTTGAACACCGGGGAGCTGTTTTTT.

The rearrangement joins TRBV5-1 to TRBJ2-2; D is possibly TRBD1 (6 bases). The CDR3 runs 15 residues. The germline V gene encodes CDR1 SGHRS and CDR2 YFSETQ. Between the trimmed V and J ends, which lost 1 base and 1 base, there was a span of 8 bases. The CDR3 spells CASSLWGQNTGELFF. The CDR3 DNA is TGCGCCAGCAGCTTGTGGGGACAGAACACCGGGGAGCTGTTTTTT.

The V and J genes are TRBV7-8 and TRBJ2-5; D possibly corresponds to TRBD1 (7 bases). This CDR3 has 14 residues. Germline CDR1 is SGHVS and CDR2 is FQNEAQ. V lost 5 bases to trimming and J lost 4 bases, with 14 bases between them. In DNA, the CDR3 is TGTGCCAGCAGCACTCGACAGGGAGGAGAGACCCAGTACTTC. This encodes CASSTRQGGETQYF.

The chain uses TRBV4-1 and TRBJ2-3; 7 bases agree with TRBD2. From germline, CDR1 is MGHRA and CDR2 YSYEKL. The V segment lost 8 bases and the J segment 4 bases; nucleotides outside the gene matches: 9. The CDR3 spans 14 residues. In nucleotides, the CDR3 is TGCGCCAGCGGTCGGGACTACATGTCAGATACGCAGTATTTT. Protein product: CASGRDYMSDTQYF.

V is TRBV20-1 and J is TRBJ2-7; no clear D. V was clipped by 5 bases and J by 2 bases, with 22 bases between them. The germline CDR1 and CDR2 sequences are DFQATT and SNEGSKA (reference sequence). The CDR3 is made up of 16 amino acids. The CDR3 DNA is TGCAGTGCTGGTCATAGCCCCTTCCGGGCCGCCTACGAGCAGTACTTC. It encodes CSAGHSPFRAAYEQYF.

This chain joins TRBV30 and TRBJ2-1; D perhaps matches TRBD1 (6 bases). In germline, CDR1 is GTSNPN, CDR2 SVGIG (reference sequence). Trimming shortened V by 4 bases and J by 3 bases, and 16 bases separated the two germline ends. This CDR3 is built from 15 residues. The CDR3 DNA reads as TGTGCCTGGAACCCAACGGGACACAACTACAATGAGCAGTTCTTC. Its translation: CAWNPTGHNYNEQFF.

This rearrangement joins TRBV30 to TRBJ2-5; D may be TRBD1 or TRBD2 (5 bases each). The V end lost 4 bases, the J end lost 1 base, and 13 bases lay between the germline ends. This CDR3 contains 14 residues. Germline CDR1 reads GTSNPN; CDR2 reads SVGIG (reference sequence). In nucleotides, the CDR3 is TGTGCCTGGAACCCGGGGCTAATCCAAGAGACCCAGTACTTC. Protein: CAWNPGLIQETQYF.

The V gene is TRBV12-3 or TRBV12-4, the J gene TRBJ1-1; D possibly corresponds to TRBD1 (6 bases). V lost 4 bases, J lost 4 bases, and 16 bases lay in between. The CDR3 is 15 residues long. CDR3 nucleotide sequence: TGTGCCAGCAGTTCAGGGGTCGGGGCCGGCACTGAAGCTTTCTTT. This gives the protein CASSSGVGAGTEAFF.

The J gene is TRBJ1-5, the V gene TRBV29-1; the match to TRBD1 covers 8 bases. This CDR3 contains 14 residues. Germline-derived CDR1 and CDR2 are SQVTM and ANQGSEA. Trimming cost V 7 bases and J 7 bases; bases outside gene matches: 12. CDR3 sequence (DNA): TGCAGCGCTGGGGGTCCGGGACAGGTCCAGCCCCAGCATTTT. Translation gives CSAGGPGQVQPQHF.